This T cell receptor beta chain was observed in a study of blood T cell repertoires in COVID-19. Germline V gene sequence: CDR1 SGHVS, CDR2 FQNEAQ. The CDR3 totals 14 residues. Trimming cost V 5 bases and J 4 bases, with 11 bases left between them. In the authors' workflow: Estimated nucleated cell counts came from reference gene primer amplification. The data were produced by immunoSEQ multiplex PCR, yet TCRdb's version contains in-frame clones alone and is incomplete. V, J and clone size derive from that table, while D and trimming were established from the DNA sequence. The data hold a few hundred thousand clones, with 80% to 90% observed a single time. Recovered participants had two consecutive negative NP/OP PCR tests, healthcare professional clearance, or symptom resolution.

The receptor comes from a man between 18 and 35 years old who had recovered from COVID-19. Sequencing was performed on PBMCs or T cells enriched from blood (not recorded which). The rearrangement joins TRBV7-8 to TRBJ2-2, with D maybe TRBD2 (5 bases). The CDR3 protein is CASSRGQSTGELFF. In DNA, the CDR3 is TGTGCCAGCAGCCGAGGGCAGTCCACCGGGGAGCTGTTTTTT.